The rows below give T cell receptor beta chains drawn from one sample of a study of CD8 T cells in ankylosing spondylitis. TCRdb used MiXCR to reprocess the 5' RACE reads, holding one entry per CDR3 protein. The sample contains a few hundred thousand distinct CDR3 sequences, 18% of which appear only once. Source material: blood, either unsorted or a sorted T cell fraction (not recorded which). The receptors here all came from a male donor with ankylosing spondylitis or in good health (not recorded which). Each CDR3 is given with its conserved first and last residue. The D gene is left open where the match is weak. Clone sizes are given selectively: once, few, many, or a class where the clone is expanded.

d_call: TRBD1
clone_size: few
cdr3_length: 20
j_call: TRBJ2-5
v_call: TRBV27
cdr3_aa: CASSFSGTGEQGTQWETQYF
cdr3_nt: TGTGCCAGCAGTTTCTCCGGGACAGGGGAGCAGGGGACTCAATGGGAGACCCAGTACTTC

d_call: TRBD1
clone_size: NA
cdr3_length: 13
j_call: TRBJ1-1
v_call: TRBV29-1
cdr3_aa: CSADRVGETEAFF
cdr3_nt: TGCAGCGCCGACAGGGTGGGGGAAACTGAAGCTTTCTTT

d_call: NA
clone_size: NA
cdr3_length: 16
j_call: TRBJ2-2
v_call: TRBV19
cdr3_aa: CASSPLPRSDTGELLF
cdr3_nt: TGTGCCAGTAGTCCCCTCCCAAGGAGCGACACCGGGGAGCTGTTGTTT

d_call: TRBD2
clone_size: NA
cdr3_length: 14
j_call: TRBJ2-1
v_call: TRBV7-6
cdr3_aa: CASSLAGGTDEQFF
cdr3_nt: TGTGCCAGCAGCCTAGCGGGAGGGACAGATGAGCAGTTCTTC

d_call: TRBD2
clone_size: few
cdr3_length: 16
j_call: TRBJ2-1
v_call: TRBV6-1
cdr3_aa: CASSDGLSGTPNEQFF
cdr3_nt: TGTGCCAGCAGCGACGGACTAAGCGGGACCCCCAATGAGCAGTTCTTC

d_call: NA
clone_size: NA
cdr3_length: 17
j_call: TRBJ2-5
v_call: TRBV4-2
cdr3_aa: CASSQDPLEGEEETQYF
cdr3_nt: TGTGCCAGCAGCCAAGATCCCCTTGAGGGAGAGGAAGAGACCCAGTACTTC

d_call: NA
clone_size: few
cdr3_length: 13
j_call: TRBJ2-5
v_call: TRBV6-1
cdr3_aa: CASSVYPQETQYF
cdr3_nt: TGTGCCAGCAGTGTGTATCCCCAAGAGACCCAGTACTTC

d_call: TRBD1
clone_size: NA
cdr3_length: 14
j_call: TRBJ2-1
v_call: TRBV29-1
cdr3_aa: CSAEGQDSYNEQFF
cdr3_nt: TGCAGCGCAGAAGGACAGGACTCCTACAATGAGCAGTTCTTC

d_call: TRBD1
clone_size: NA
cdr3_length: 16
j_call: TRBJ1-1
v_call: TRBV7-9
cdr3_aa: CASSLVGQGENTEAFF
cdr3_nt: TGTGCCAGCAGCTTAGTTGGACAGGGGGAAAACACTGAAGCTTTCTTT

d_call: TRBD1
clone_size: NA
cdr3_length: 14
j_call: TRBJ2-7
v_call: TRBV27
cdr3_aa: CASSLETGGREQYF
cdr3_nt: TGTGCCAGCAGTTTAGAGACAGGGGGTCGGGAGCAGTACTTC

d_call: TRBD2
clone_size: few
cdr3_length: 18
j_call: TRBJ2-3
v_call: TRBV4-3
cdr3_aa: CASSQASGRPRGTDTQYF
cdr3_nt: TGCGCCAGCAGCCAAGCCAGCGGGAGACCACGGGGCACAGATACGCAGTATTTT

d_call: TRBD2
clone_size: NA
cdr3_length: 17
j_call: TRBJ2-1
v_call: TRBV6-5
cdr3_aa: CASSYNLAGAGYNEQFF
cdr3_nt: TGTGCCAGCAGTTACAATCTAGCGGGAGCGGGTTACAATGAGCAGTTCTTC

d_call: TRBD2
clone_size: NA
cdr3_length: 16
j_call: TRBJ2-1
v_call: TRBV4-2
cdr3_aa: CASSQVGLAGDNEQFF
cdr3_nt: TGTGCCAGCAGCCAAGTGGGCCTAGCGGGAGACAATGAGCAGTTCTTC

d_call: NA
clone_size: NA
cdr3_length: 13
j_call: TRBJ1-2
v_call: TRBV29-1
cdr3_aa: CSVEEGGLNGYTF
cdr3_nt: TGCAGCGTTGAAGAGGGGGGGCTTAATGGCTACACCTTC

d_call: TRBD2
clone_size: NA
cdr3_length: 17
j_call: TRBJ2-3
v_call: TRBV19
cdr3_aa: CASSPGLAGVLTDTQYF
cdr3_nt: TGTGCCAGTAGTCCGGGACTAGCGGGAGTTTTGACAGATACGCAGTATTTT

d_call: TRBD1
clone_size: few
cdr3_length: 17
j_call: TRBJ2-3
v_call: TRBV4-3
cdr3_aa: CASSQYGTGSTTDTQYF
cdr3_nt: TGCGCCAGCAGCCAGTACGGGACAGGGTCAACGACAGATACGCAGTATTTT

d_call: NA
clone_size: NA
cdr3_length: 15
j_call: TRBJ2-7
v_call: TRBV20-1
cdr3_aa: CSARDTRASSYEQYF
cdr3_nt: TGCAGTGCTAGAGATACGCGGGCAAGCTCCTACGAGCAGTACTTC

d_call: TRBD2
clone_size: many
cdr3_length: 13
j_call: TRBJ2-5
v_call: TRBV25-1
cdr3_aa: CASKLAGQETQYF
cdr3_nt: TGTGCCAGCAAACTAGCGGGCCAAGAGACCCAGTACTTC

d_call: NA
clone_size: few
cdr3_length: 15
j_call: TRBJ2-7
v_call: TRBV4-1
cdr3_aa: CASSQVGDGPYEQYF
cdr3_nt: TGCGCCAGCAGCCAAGTTGGGGACGGGCCCTACGAGCAGTACTTC

d_call: TRBD1
clone_size: few
cdr3_length: 15
j_call: TRBJ2-7
v_call: TRBV6-1
cdr3_aa: CASREEQGATYEQYF
cdr3_nt: TGTGCCAGCAGAGAAGAACAGGGGGCTACCTACGAGCAGTACTTC

d_call: NA
clone_size: NA
cdr3_length: 13
j_call: TRBJ2-3
v_call: TRBV29-1
cdr3_aa: CSVDKGNTDTQYF
cdr3_nt: TGCAGCGTTGATAAGGGTAACACAGATACGCAGTATTTT

d_call: TRBD1
clone_size: few
cdr3_length: 15
j_call: TRBJ2-7
v_call: TRBV4-1
cdr3_aa: CASSQVNRGLGEQYF
cdr3_nt: TGCGCCAGCAGCCAAGTAAACAGGGGGCTCGGCGAGCAGTACTTC

d_call: TRBD2
clone_size: NA
cdr3_length: 21
j_call: TRBJ2-5
v_call: TRBV3-1
cdr3_aa: CASSRDYRLAGSHRGGETQYF
cdr3_nt: TGTGCCAGCAGCCGAGACTATAGACTAGCGGGTTCGCATCGAGGAGGAGAGACCCAGTACTTC

d_call: NA
clone_size: many
cdr3_length: 15
j_call: TRBJ2-5
v_call: TRBV7-9
cdr3_aa: CASSPTGTPQETQYF
cdr3_nt: TGTGCCAGCAGCCCCACCGGGACACCCCAAGAGACCCAGTACTTC

d_call: NA
clone_size: once
cdr3_length: 12
j_call: TRBJ1-1
v_call: TRBV7-9
cdr3_aa: CPSSFLSFEAFF
cdr3_nt: TGTCCCAGCAGCTTCCTTTCATTTGAAGCTTTCTTT

d_call: NA
clone_size: NA
cdr3_length: 13
j_call: TRBJ2-3
v_call: TRBV6-1
cdr3_aa: CASRRREEDTQYF
cdr3_nt: TGTGCCAGCAGACGAAGGGAAGAGGATACGCAGTATTTT

d_call: TRBD1
clone_size: NA
cdr3_length: 17
j_call: TRBJ1-5
v_call: TRBV6-1
cdr3_aa: CASRGGQGAYSNQPQHF
cdr3_nt: TGTGCCAGTCGGGGGGGACAGGGGGCTTATAGCAATCAGCCCCAGCATTTT

d_call: TRBD1
clone_size: many
cdr3_length: 13
j_call: TRBJ1-1
v_call: TRBV25-1
cdr3_aa: CASSEDRWAEAFF
cdr3_nt: TGTGCCAGCAGCGAGGACAGGTGGGCTGAAGCTTTCTTT

d_call: NA
clone_size: many
cdr3_length: 14
j_call: TRBJ2-7
v_call: TRBV4-1
cdr3_aa: CASSQGTGTYEQYF
cdr3_nt: TGCGCCAGCAGCCAGGGGACTGGGACCTACGAGCAGTACTTC

d_call: NA
clone_size: NA
cdr3_length: 12
j_call: TRBJ2-3
v_call: TRBV12-3/TRBV12-4
cdr3_aa: CASSPTLVTQYF
cdr3_nt: TGTGCCAGCAGTCCTACCCTTGTGACGCAGTATTTT

d_call: NA
clone_size: few
cdr3_length: 14
j_call: TRBJ1-5
v_call: TRBV6-2/TRBV6-3
cdr3_aa: CASSYPSRDQPQHF
cdr3_nt: TGTGCCAGCAGTTACCCTAGCAGGGATCAGCCCCAGCATTTT

d_call: NA
clone_size: NA
cdr3_length: 15
j_call: TRBJ2-5
v_call: TRBV9
cdr3_aa: CASSVGGASTETQYF
cdr3_nt: TGTGCCAGCAGCGTCGGGGGCGCGTCTACAGAGACCCAGTACTTC

d_call: TRBD1
clone_size: few
cdr3_length: 14
j_call: TRBJ1-2
v_call: TRBV29-1
cdr3_aa: CSVGGTGDGYGYTF
cdr3_nt: TGCAGCGTTGGTGGGACAGGGGACGGCTATGGCTACACCTTC

d_call: NA
clone_size: NA
cdr3_length: 15
j_call: TRBJ2-1
v_call: TRBV12-3/TRBV12-4
cdr3_aa: CASLNPASVFNEQFF
cdr3_nt: TGTGCCAGCCTCAACCCGGCTAGCGTGTTCAATGAGCAGTTCTTC

d_call: TRBD2
clone_size: few
cdr3_length: 15
j_call: TRBJ2-1
v_call: TRBV4-1
cdr3_aa: CASSTGVAGGYEQFF
cdr3_nt: TGCGCCAGCAGCACCGGGGTAGCGGGAGGGTATGAGCAGTTCTTC

d_call: NA
clone_size: few
cdr3_length: 14
j_call: TRBJ2-7
v_call: TRBV3-1
cdr3_aa: CASSQYGTAYEQYF
cdr3_nt: TGTGCCAGCAGCCAATACGGCACGGCCTACGAGCAGTACTTC

d_call: NA
clone_size: once
cdr3_length: 14
j_call: TRBJ2-1
v_call: TRBV27
cdr3_aa: CASSSPLAPNEQFF
cdr3_nt: TGTGCCAGCAGTTCGCCCCTAGCGCCCAATGAGCAGTTCTTC

d_call: TRBD1
clone_size: NA
cdr3_length: 13
j_call: TRBJ2-5
v_call: TRBV2
cdr3_aa: CASGQGGQETQYF
cdr3_nt: TGTGCCAGTGGACAGGGAGGACAAGAGACCCAGTACTTC

d_call: TRBD2
clone_size: few
cdr3_length: 12
j_call: TRBJ2-1
v_call: TRBV29-1
cdr3_aa: CSVRWGGNEQFF
cdr3_nt: TGCAGCGTCCGGTGGGGGGGGAATGAGCAGTTCTTC

d_call: NA
clone_size: few
cdr3_length: 16
j_call: TRBJ2-1
v_call: TRBV20-1
cdr3_aa: CSAHPQGPTSYNEQFF
cdr3_nt: TGCAGTGCTCATCCCCAGGGCCCTACCTCCTACAATGAGCAGTTCTTC

d_call: NA
clone_size: few
cdr3_length: 16
j_call: TRBJ2-5
v_call: TRBV7-3
cdr3_aa: CASSPDFVIPGETQYF
cdr3_nt: TGTGCCAGCAGCCCGGACTTCGTAATCCCGGGGGAGACCCAGTACTTC

d_call: NA
clone_size: NA
cdr3_length: 15
j_call: TRBJ2-7
v_call: TRBV4-3
cdr3_aa: CASSQETVGSYEQYF
cdr3_nt: TGCGCCAGCAGCCAAGAAACAGTCGGTTCCTACGAGCAGTACTTC

d_call: NA
clone_size: NA
cdr3_length: 16
j_call: TRBJ2-4
v_call: TRBV5-1
cdr3_aa: CASSLGTDLAKNIQYF
cdr3_nt: TGCGCCAGCAGCTTGGGAACTGACCTAGCCAAAAACATTCAGTACTTC

d_call: NA
clone_size: NA
cdr3_length: 12
j_call: TRBJ2-5
v_call: TRBV27
cdr3_aa: CASRAREETQYF
cdr3_nt: TGTGCCAGCCGCGCCAGGGAGGAGACCCAGTACTTC

d_call: TRBD2
clone_size: NA
cdr3_length: 14
j_call: TRBJ2-7
v_call: TRBV20-1
cdr3_aa: CSAQPLAGSYEQYF
cdr3_nt: TGCAGTGCGCAGCCTCTAGCGGGGTCCTACGAGCAGTACTTC

d_call: TRBD2
clone_size: few
cdr3_length: 14
j_call: TRBJ2-3
v_call: TRBV12-3/TRBV12-4
cdr3_aa: CASSRLADTDTQYF
cdr3_nt: TGTGCCAGCAGTCGACTAGCGGACACAGATACGCAGTATTTT

d_call: TRBD2
clone_size: few
cdr3_length: 14
j_call: TRBJ2-3
v_call: TRBV29-1
cdr3_aa: CSVERAGASDTQYF
cdr3_nt: TGCAGCGTTGAGCGAGCGGGAGCGTCAGATACGCAGTATTTT

d_call: NA
clone_size: few
cdr3_length: 17
j_call: TRBJ1-3
v_call: TRBV12-3/TRBV12-4
cdr3_aa: CASSFRPDRLGGNTIYF
cdr3_nt: TGTGCCAGCAGTTTTCGCCCTGACAGGCTGGGGGGAAACACCATATATTTT

d_call: TRBD2
clone_size: few
cdr3_length: 17
j_call: TRBJ2-1
v_call: TRBV4-1
cdr3_aa: CASSQDWLAGGYNEQFF
cdr3_nt: TGCGCCAGCAGCCAAGATTGGCTAGCGGGAGGGTACAATGAGCAGTTCTTC

d_call: TRBD2
clone_size: NA
cdr3_length: 20
j_call: TRBJ2-7
v_call: TRBV28
cdr3_aa: CASSPGLAGGPTTMSAEQYF
cdr3_nt: TGTGCCAGCAGTCCGGGACTAGCGGGAGGTCCCACCACTATGTCTGCCGAGCAGTACTTC

d_call: TRBD2
clone_size: many
cdr3_length: 18
j_call: TRBJ2-3
v_call: TRBV11-1
cdr3_aa: CASSFGGSGSDFTDTQYF
cdr3_nt: TGTGCCAGCAGCTTTGGAGGTAGCGGGAGTGACTTCACAGATACGCAGTATTTT

d_call: NA
clone_size: NA
cdr3_length: 17
j_call: TRBJ2-2
v_call: TRBV5-5
cdr3_aa: CASSLIGAGAFPGELFF
cdr3_nt: TGTGCCAGCAGCTTGATTGGGGCAGGGGCTTTTCCCGGGGAGCTGTTTTTT

d_call: NA
clone_size: few
cdr3_length: 12
j_call: TRBJ2-7
v_call: TRBV14
cdr3_aa: CASSPAGSEQYF
cdr3_nt: TGTGCCAGCAGCCCTGCTGGGTCCGAGCAGTACTTC

d_call: NA
clone_size: NA
cdr3_length: 14
j_call: TRBJ2-5
v_call: TRBV7-2
cdr3_aa: CASSLVWEAETQYF
cdr3_nt: TGTGCCAGCAGCTTAGTTTGGGAGGCGGAGACCCAGTACTTC

d_call: TRBD2
clone_size: many
cdr3_length: 16
j_call: TRBJ2-1
v_call: TRBV4-1
cdr3_aa: CASSPGGAGVYNEQFF
cdr3_nt: TGCGCCAGCAGCCCCGGGGGGGCGGGAGTCTACAATGAGCAGTTCTTC

d_call: TRBD1
clone_size: few
cdr3_length: 15
j_call: TRBJ2-1
v_call: TRBV27
cdr3_aa: CASSLGQGEMDEQFF
cdr3_nt: TGTGCCAGCAGCCTCGGACAGGGGGAGATGGATGAGCAGTTCTTC

d_call: NA
clone_size: few
cdr3_length: 14
j_call: TRBJ2-5
v_call: TRBV28
cdr3_aa: CASSLSSGGKTQYF
cdr3_nt: TGTGCCAGCAGTTTATCAAGTGGAGGAAAGACCCAGTACTTC